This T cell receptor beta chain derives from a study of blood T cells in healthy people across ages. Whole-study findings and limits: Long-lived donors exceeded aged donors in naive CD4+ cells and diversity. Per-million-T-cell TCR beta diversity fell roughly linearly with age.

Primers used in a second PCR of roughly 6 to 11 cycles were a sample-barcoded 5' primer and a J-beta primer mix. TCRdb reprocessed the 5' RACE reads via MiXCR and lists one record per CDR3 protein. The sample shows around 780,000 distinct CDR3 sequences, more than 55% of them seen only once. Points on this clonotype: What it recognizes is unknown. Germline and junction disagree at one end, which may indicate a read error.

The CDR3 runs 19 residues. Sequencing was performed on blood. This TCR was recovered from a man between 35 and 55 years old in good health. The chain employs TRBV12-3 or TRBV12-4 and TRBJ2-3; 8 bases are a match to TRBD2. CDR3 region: CASSSRGGLPHQRTETQYF. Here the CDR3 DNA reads TGTGCCAGCAGTTCTCGCGGGGGGCTCCCCCACCAGCGCACAGAGACGCAGTATTTT.